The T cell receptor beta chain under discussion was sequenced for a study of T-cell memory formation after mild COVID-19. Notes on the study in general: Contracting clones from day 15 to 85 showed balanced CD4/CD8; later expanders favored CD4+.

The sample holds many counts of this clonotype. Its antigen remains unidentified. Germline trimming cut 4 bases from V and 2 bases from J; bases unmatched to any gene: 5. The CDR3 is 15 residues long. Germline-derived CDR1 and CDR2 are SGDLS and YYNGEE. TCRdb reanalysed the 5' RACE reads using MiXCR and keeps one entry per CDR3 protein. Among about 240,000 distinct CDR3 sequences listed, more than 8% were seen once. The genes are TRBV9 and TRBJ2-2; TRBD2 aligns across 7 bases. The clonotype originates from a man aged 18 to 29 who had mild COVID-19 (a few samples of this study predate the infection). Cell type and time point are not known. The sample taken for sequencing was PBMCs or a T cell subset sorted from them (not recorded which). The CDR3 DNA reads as TGTGCCAGCAGCCTGCGGGGGATTAACACCGGGGAGCTGTTTTTT. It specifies CASSLRGINTGELFF.